The 27 T cell receptor beta chains below all came from one sample that was sequenced in a study of T cells in tuberculosis. Measured with immunoSEQ multiplex PCR; TCRdb has only the in-frame clones, and not every one. The sample comprises more than 35,000 clones, roughly 96% of which are singletons, and 7.5% rests with the top ten. Source material: PBMCs. These receptors came from a donor between 10 and 35 years old with latent tuberculosis or without tuberculosis infection.

This rearrangement joins TRBV11-2 to TRBJ1-1, with D possibly being TRBD1 (5 bases). The CDR3 extends over 14 amino acids. Germline assignment: CDR1 SGHAT and CDR2 FQNNGV. Trimming took 0 bases from V and 5 from J, leaving 10 bases between them. The CDR3 DNA follows: TGTGCCAGCAGCTTAGACCAGGGACTGACTGAAGCTTTCTTT. It yields the protein CASSLDQGLTEAFF.

This clone was found once. The chain joins TRBV5-1 to TRBJ2-7, with D tentatively TRBD2 (5 bases). This CDR3 comprises 14 residues. The V end lost 0 bases, the J end lost 5 bases, and 12 bases lay between the germline ends. Germline assignment: CDR1 SGHRS and CDR2 YFSETQ. DNA for the CDR3: TGCGCCAGCAGCTTGGGGAGGATTAAGCACGAGCAGTACTTC. Translated, it gives CASSLGRIKHEQYF.

Here the CDR3 DNA reads TGTGCCAGCAGTAGCGACTCGTTTTACTACGAGCAGTACTTC. Translated, it gives CASSSDSFYYEQYF. This chain links TRBV6-5 with TRBJ2-7, with D unclear. V dropped 5 bases and J dropped 3 bases, with 14 bases sitting between them. Germline loops: CDR1 MNHEY, CDR2 SVGAGI. CDR3 size: 14 residues.

The chain links TRBV7-8 to TRBJ1-4; 7 nucleotides align to TRBD1. The CDR3 has 16 amino acids. CDR1 and CDR2 from the germline V gene are SGHVS and FQNEAQ. The V and J ends lost 1 base and 7 bases, in that order; junction bases with no gene match: 9. CDR3 loop: CASSLGIGTELEKLFF. CDR3 bases: TGTGCCAGCAGCTTAGGGATCGGGACAGAGCTTGAAAAACTGTTTTTT.

With regard to this clone: The germline gene is not matched at one end of the junction; a read error may be the cause. This chain uses TRBV27 with TRBJ2-3, with a tentative D call TRBD1 (6 bases). This CDR3 is built from 16 residues. Germline values: CDR1 MNHEY, CDR2 SMNVEV (reference sequence). The CDR3 DNA reads as TGTGCCAGCGGTTTAACAGGGTTTCCTAGCACAGATACGCAGTATTTT. Translated: CASGLTGFPSTDTQYF.

The V gene is TRBV5-6, the J gene TRBJ2-7; tentative D call: TRBD2 (5 bases). V was trimmed by 1 base and J by 2 bases, leaving 19 bases between them. This CDR3 has 17 residues. Germline V gene lookup returns CDR1 SGHDT and CDR2 YYEEEE. In nucleotides, the CDR3 is TGTGCCAGCAGCTTGAGGAGACGGAGGCCGACCCCCTACGAGCAGTACTTC. Translated: CASSLRRRRPTPYEQYF. Using reference TRBV5-6 and TRBJ2-7 for the parts outside the CDR3, the full variable domain is DAGVTQSPTHLIKTRGQQVTLRCSPKSGHDTVSWYQQALGQGPQFIFQYYEEEERQRGNFPDRFSGHQFPNYSSELNVNALLLGDSALYLCASSLRRRRPTPYEQYFGPGTRLTVT.

The gene calls are TRBV25-1 and TRBJ2-3; 7 positions agree with TRBD2. CDR3 length: 15 residues. V shed 8 bases and J 3 bases; nucleotides not matched to a gene: 11. In germline, CDR1 is MGHDK, CDR2 SYGVNS. CDR3 DNA: TGTGCCAGCGGTTCTAAGCGGGGAGGGACAGATACGCAGTATTTT. It codes for CASGSKRGGTDTQYF.

The chain has TRBV6-5 and TRBJ1-2; no reliable D call. The CDR3 sequence is 14 residues long. The V and J ends lost 7 bases and 0 bases respectively, with 12 bases between them. Germline V gene data show CDR1 as MNHEY and CDR2 as SVGAGI. CDR3 residues: CASTRTVTNYGYTF. The CDR3 nucleotides are TGTGCCAGCACCCGCACAGTAACTAACTATGGCTACACCTTC.

This chain links TRBV19 with TRBJ2-1, with 10 bases lining up with TRBD1. This CDR3 spans 14 amino acids. The junction had 1 base not matched to a gene; V was cut back by 1 base and J by 7 bases. Germline V gene sequence: CDR1 LNHDA, CDR2 SQIVND (reference sequence). The CDR3 loop is CASSIGQGANEQFF. The CDR3 DNA reads as TGTGCCAGTAGTATAGGACAGGGGGCGAATGAGCAGTTCTTC.

This chain uses TRBV15 with TRBJ2-2; 7 bases agree with TRBD1. The CDR3 consists of 15 residues. V was pared by 4 bases and J by 9 bases, with 11 bases of the junction left unmatched. Germline CDR1 LNHNV, CDR2 YYDKDF (reference sequence). The CDR3: CATSTRQGRGRELFF. The DNA of the CDR3 is TGTGCCACCAGCACTCGACAGGGTCGGGGCCGGGAGCTGTTTTTT.

V is TRBV5-8 and J is TRBJ1-4; 9 bases fit TRBD1. The CDR3 has 15 amino acids. Trimming cost V 6 bases and J 7 bases; bases outside gene matches: 10. Germline CDR1 is SGHTS and CDR2 is YDEGEE. For the CDR3, the DNA is TGTGCCAGCAACACCCCGGGACAGGGTAGTGAAAAACTGTTTTTT. It translates to CASNTPGQGSEKLFF. The full variable domain, rest sourced from reference TRBV5-8 and TRBJ1-4, is EAGVTQSPTHLIKTRGQQATLRCSPISGHTSVYWYQQALGLGLQFLLWYDEGEERNRGNFPPRFSGRQFPNYSSELNVNALELEDSALYLCASNTPGQGSEKLFFGSGTQLSVL.

This chain connects TRBV19 to TRBJ2-7, with D possibly TRBD1 on 6 matching bases. The CDR3 is made up of 18 amino acids. V lost 1 base to trimming and J lost 6 bases, with 25 bases between them. CDR1 and CDR2 (germline): LNHDA, SQIVND (reference sequence). The CDR3 bases are TGTGCCAGTAGTATAGGGGCGATATCCACAGGGCTCTTTACCGAGCAGTACTTC. Encoded protein: CASSIGAISTGLFTEQYF.

The chain couples TRBV2 to TRBJ1-5; 10 positions agree with TRBD1. V gave up 5 bases and J gave up 4 bases; unmatched junction bases: 8. The V gene's germline CDR1 is SNHLY and CDR2 FYNNEI. This CDR3 has 16 amino acids. The CDR3 DNA follows: TGTGCCAGCAGTTCACCGGGACAGGGGAAAAATCAGCCCCAGCATTTT. Residues: CASSSPGQGKNQPQHF. The full variable domain, completed using reference TRBV2 and TRBJ1-5, is EPEVTQTPSHQVTQMGQEVILRCVPISNHLYFYWYRQILGQKVEFLVSFYNNEISEKSEIFDDQFSVERPDGSNFTLKIRSTKLEDSAMYFCASSSPGQGKNQPQHFGDGTRLSIL.

The rearrangement joins TRBV11-2 to TRBJ2-1, with 8 bases lining up with TRBD2. Trimming cost V 1 base and J 9 bases; bases outside gene matches: 8. The CDR3 has 15 amino acids. Germline assignment: CDR1 SGHAT and CDR2 FQNNGV. The CDR3 loop is CASSLVSGRGGEQFF. CDR3 coding DNA: TGTGCCAGCAGCTTAGTCAGCGGGAGAGGGGGTGAGCAGTTCTTC.

The rearrangement links TRBV6-5 to TRBJ2-1, with a possible D match to TRBD1 (5 bases). CDR1 is MNHEY and CDR2 is SVGAGI in the germline V gene. Between the trimmed V and J ends, which lost 4 bases and 0 bases, there was a span of 10 bases. The CDR3 spans 15 residues. Here the CDR3 reads CASSWTSSSYNEQFF. The CDR3 nucleotides are TGTGCCAGCAGTTGGACATCGAGCTCCTACAATGAGCAGTTCTTC.

The chain couples TRBV30 to TRBJ2-3; 12 nucleotides match TRBD2. The CDR3 has 13 residues. V dropped 3 bases and J dropped 8; count of bases not matched to a gene: 3. Germline V CDR1 and CDR2: GTSNPN, SVGIG (reference sequence). CDR3 amino acids: CAWSASGRATQYF. DNA of the CDR3: TGTGCCTGGAGCGCTAGCGGGAGGGCTACGCAGTATTTT.

Only one count was recorded for this clone. The CDR3 nucleotides read TGTGCCACCAGCGGAACGACTAGCGGGAGTCTCTACGAGCAGTACTTC. Translation gives CATSGTTSGSLYEQYF. The chain combines TRBV15 with TRBJ2-7, with 12 bases aligning to TRBD2. The ends lost 5 bases at V and 3 bases at J; junction bases unmatched: 8. This CDR3 has 16 amino acids. Germline V gene sequence: CDR1 LNHNV, CDR2 YYDKDF (reference sequence).

V and J are TRBV11-2 and TRBJ1-2; D is undetermined. The V gene's germline CDR1 is SGHAT and CDR2 FQNNGV. This CDR3 contains 16 residues. Trimming took off 5 bases at V and 8 bases at J, with 24 bases between the two ends. The CDR3 region has the DNA TGTGCCAGCAGCCCTGTAGAATTTGGCGGCCCTCAGGGCTACACCTTC. Protein: CASSPVEFGGPQGYTF.

This clone was observed a single time. The chain joins TRBV7-9 to TRBJ1-2; 8 nucleotides line up with TRBD1. The CDR3 is 15 amino acids. V shed 5 bases, J shed 4 bases, and the junction held 9 bases outside the gene matches. Germline CDR1 reads SEHNR; CDR2 reads FQNEAQ (reference sequence). The CDR3 DNA sequence: TGTGCCAGCAGCGGATACAGGGGGACTTCCTATGGCTACACCTTC. Translation gives CASSGYRGTSYGYTF.

The rearrangement joins TRBV5-1 to TRBJ2-1, with 9 bases aligning to TRBD2. The CDR3 sequence is 16 residues long. V shed 0 bases and J 8 bases; nucleotides not matched to a gene: 9. The germline V gene has CDR1 SGHRS and CDR2 YFSETQ. The CDR3: CASSLVPAGGFDEQFF. CDR3 coding DNA: TGCGCCAGCAGCTTGGTCCCAGCGGGAGGTTTTGATGAGCAGTTCTTC.

The chain carries TRBV10-2 and TRBJ2-1; maybe TRBD1 (6 bases). Germline V gene sequence: CDR1 WSHSY, CDR2 SAAADI. CDR3 length: 13 residues. V was shortened by 4 bases and J by 7 bases, with 11 bases between the two germline ends. CDR3 region: CASSVQGLNEQFF. CDR3 sequence (DNA): TGCGCCAGCAGTGTTCAGGGGTTGAATGAGCAGTTCTTC.

This rearrangement joins TRBV5-6 to TRBJ1-4, with TRBD1 as a possible D gene (6 bases). The CDR3 has 15 amino acids. Germline assignment: CDR1 SGHDT and CDR2 YYEEEE. V was shortened by 3 bases and J by 8 bases, with 17 bases between the two germline ends. This CDR3 is CASSSTGIGEEKLFF. The CDR3 DNA reads TGTGCCAGCAGCTCAACAGGGATCGGAGAGGAAAAACTGTTTTTT.

The V gene is TRBV29-1, the J gene TRBJ2-2, with 14 positions matching TRBD2. Per germline, CDR1 SQVTM and CDR2 ANQGSEA. This CDR3 contains 17 residues. V shed 0 bases and J 6 bases; nucleotides not matched to a gene: 6. The CDR3: CSVEDGLAGGPSGELFF. The CDR3 region has the DNA TGCAGCGTTGAAGACGGACTAGCGGGAGGCCCTTCCGGGGAGCTGTTTTTT.

This chain's CDR3 is CATSRTPGYGTGELFF. CDR3 DNA: TGTGCCACCAGCAGAACCCCGGGGTACGGAACCGGGGAGCTGTTTTTT. V and J are TRBV15 and TRBJ2-2; possibly TRBD2 for D (5 bases). The CDR3 covers 16 residues. Trimming removed 2 bases at V and 5 bases at J, with 15 bases between. The germline gives CDR1 LNHNV, CDR2 YYDKDF (reference sequence).

This chain uses TRBV27 with TRBJ1-3; D gene uncertain. Germline V gene lookup returns CDR1 MNHEY and CDR2 SMNVEV (reference sequence). The CDR3 consists of 15 residues. The germline V and J ends were trimmed by 7 bases and 4 bases, with 17 bases remaining between them. The CDR3 protein is CASTLRAGGGNTIYF. CDR3 nucleotides: TGTGCCAGCACCCTACGGGCAGGAGGGGGAAACACCATATATTTT.

This clone has a single count. This chain links TRBV5-1 with TRBJ1-3; 9 bases fit TRBD1. V shed 4 bases and J 8 bases; nucleotides not matched to a gene: 4. Looked up from germline, CDR1 is SGHRS and CDR2 is YFSETQ. This CDR3 spans 13 amino acids. In DNA form, the CDR3 reads TGCGCCAGCAGCAGGGGACAGGGAGACACCATATATTTT. Translating gives CASSRGQGDTIYF.

V usage is TRBV5-1 and J usage is TRBJ2-7, with D possibly being TRBD1 (6 bases). From germline, CDR1 is SGHRS and CDR2 YFSETQ. V was clipped by 0 bases and J by 3 bases, with 13 bases between them. The CDR3 is made up of 15 amino acids. The CDR3 sequence is CASSLAGTRDYEQYF. The CDR3 bases are TGCGCCAGCAGCTTGGCCGGGACAAGAGACTACGAGCAGTACTTC.